These 18 T cell receptor beta chains came from one sample sequenced in a study of tumor-infiltrating lymphocytes in primary liver carcinoma (dated by TCRdb to about 2017). Blood RNA was extracted from unsorted whole blood with TRIzol reagent; germline DNA came from the DNeasy Blood & Tissue kit. The run used an Illumina HiSeq 2500. Starting from about 550 ng total RNA, TCRbeta-specific cDNA was produced by reverse transcription with a constant-region primer and ProtoScript II reverse transcriptase. Construction of the TCRbeta libraries relied on three nested rounds of multiplex PCR, following a slightly modified ARM-PCR procedure. The first two PCR rounds used multiplex TRBV1-TRBV30 forward primers with a Cbeta reverse primer, each for 10 cycles. The raw public reads went through TCRdb reprocessing: fastp at Q25, MiXCR clone calling, in-frame beta chains kept. Rows with a matching CDR3 protein are joined into one entry that keeps the most common DNA and genes. The sample contains 330,000 or so distinct CDR3 sequences, approximately 64% of them found a single time. The ten largest account for 5.5% to 7% of the sample.

Material: peripheral blood. The receptors were gathered from a man aged 35 to 55 with primary liver carcinoma and hepatitis B virus infection.

A word on this clonotype: Here the CDR3 omits its conserved ending phenylalanine or tryptophan, so a read error is the likely source. The rearrangement joins TRBV5-6 to TRBJ1-1; 9 positions match TRBD1. J lost 6 bases, V lost 4 bases, and 4 bases had no gene match. The CDR3 runs to 13 residues. The germline CDR1 and CDR2 sequences are SGHDT and YYEEEE. CDR3 in DNA: TGTGCCAGCAGCCCGGGACAGGGCCCTGAAGCTTTCATT. As protein: CASSPGQGPEAFI.

The chain recombines TRBV6-5 with TRBJ2-1, with 14 bases aligning to TRBD2. Trimming took 5 bases from V and 0 from J; bases not matched to a gene: 12. The CDR3 runs 20 residues. CDR1 MNHEY and CDR2 SVGAGI come from the germline V gene. CDR3 in amino acids: CASSHGGLAGVAASYNEQFF. CDR3 bases: TGTGCCAGCAGTCACGGGGGACTAGCGGGAGTGGCGGCCTCCTACAATGAGCAGTTCTTC.

Remarks on this clonotype: One end of the junction is discordant with germline, which a read error may explain. The chain uses TRBV7-3 and TRBJ2-1; D could derive from TRBD1 or TRBD2 (6 bases each). Germline V gives CDR1 SGHTA, CDR2 FQGTGA. The CDR3 contains 16 residues. In DNA, the CDR3 is TGTGTCAGCAGCTCCGGGGGCGCGAGCTCCTACAATGAGCAGTTCTTC. This codes for CVSSSGGASSYNEQFF.

About this clonotype itself: One junction end disagrees with the germline gene, perhaps due to a read error. The chain combines TRBV6-1 with TRBJ2-1, with TRBD2 as a possible D gene (6 bases). Looked up from germline, CDR1 is MNHNS and CDR2 is SASEGT. The CDR3 contains 12 residues. CDR3 DNA: TGTGCCAGCAATGAACGCGGGATAAAGCAGTTCTTC. As protein: CASNERGIKQFF.

V gene TRBV5-1 combines with J gene TRBJ2-3; 12 positions match TRBD2. The germline gives CDR1 SGHRS, CDR2 YFSETQ. This CDR3 spans 16 amino acids. V lost 4 bases and J lost 4; bases outside the gene matches: 7. Here the CDR3 DNA reads TGCGCCAGCAGCCGGAGTCCTAGCGGGAGGGCAGATACGCAGTATTTT. Protein: CASSRSPSGRADTQYF.

In its sample, this clonotype was seen many times. The V call is TRBV29-1, the J call TRBJ1-2; TRBD1 matches 9 bases. The J segment lost 8 bases and the V segment lost 6 bases, leaving 4 bases of the junction unmatched. CDR3 length equals 11 residues. Germline loops: CDR1 SQVTM, CDR2 ANQGSEA. In DNA, the CDR3 is TGCAGCGTCGGACAGGGGAGAGGCTACACCTTC. Translation: CSVGQGRGYTF.

This clonotype occurred many times. CDR3 amino acids: CASSQGLAGGETQYF. The CDR3 DNA follows: TGTGCCAGCAGCCAGGGACTAGCGGGAGGCGAGACCCAGTACTTC. The chain has TRBV4-2 and TRBJ2-5; 15 nucleotides agree with TRBD2. There are 15 residues in the CDR3. Germline V lookup: CDR1 LGHNA, CDR2 YNFKEQ. Losses at the gene ends were 3 bases for V and 5 bases for J; bases not matched to a gene: 1.

The table lists this clonotype with many counts. This sequence joins TRBV29-1 and TRBJ2-4; possible D gene TRBD2, 5 bases. Germline loops: CDR1 SQVTM, CDR2 ANQGSEA. V was trimmed by 6 bases and J by 9 bases, leaving 15 bases between them. This CDR3 region has 12 residues. CDR3 DNA: TGCAGCGTACGGGAACCTCGGGGCATTCAGTACTTC. Residues: CSVREPRGIQYF.

Of note for this clonotype: At one of its ends the junction is not consistent with the germline gene, which may arise from a read error. The chain joins TRBV6-5 to TRBJ2-6; 9 bases are a match to TRBD2. The CDR3 has 19 residues. CDR1 MNHEY and CDR2 SVGAGI come from the germline V gene. Here the CDR3 DNA reads TGTGCCAGCCAGGGCGGGAGGGCCTCACACGACTCTGGGGACAACGTCCTGACTTTC. This translates into CASQGGRASHDSGDNVLTF.

Notes on this clonotype: At one of its ends the junction is not consistent with the germline gene, which may arise from a read error. The rearrangement joins TRBV10-3 to TRBJ2-2, with TRBD1 as a possible D gene (6 bases). This CDR3 region has 15 residues. CDR1 is ENHRY, CDR2 SYGVKD, per germline. CDR3 sequence: CVISVSGVDTGELFF. In nucleotides, the CDR3 is TGTGTCATCAGTGTCTCAGGGGTAGACACCGGGGAGCTGTTTTTT.

This chain links TRBV4-1 with TRBJ2-5, with 9 bases identical to TRBD2. The length of the CDR3 is 16 residues. Germline trimming cut 0 bases from V and 7 bases from J; bases unmatched to any gene: 9. Germline assignment: CDR1 MGHRA and CDR2 YSYEKL. CDR3 sequence (DNA): TGCGCCAGCAGCCAAGATACCGCTAGCGGGATTGGGACCCAGTACTTC. Translation: CASSQDTASGIGTQYF.

Turning to this clonotype: The junction does not match germline at one end; this may be a read error. The rearrangement joins TRBV28 to TRBJ1-2; no reliable D call. The CDR3 length is 16 residues. The V gene's germline CDR1 is MDHEN and CDR2 SYDVKM. CDR3 sequence reads: CASGLTQSAFNYGYTF. The CDR3 DNA follows: TGTGCCAGCGGTTTAACTCAGAGTGCCTTTAACTATGGCTACACCTTC.

Note on this clonotype: Just one base apart from a much larger clone, this may be a read error. The V gene is TRBV6-6, the J gene TRBJ2-7; 11 bases are shared with TRBD2. Germline lookup yields CDR1 MNHNY and CDR2 SVGAGI (reference sequence). CDR3 length: 15 amino acids. The CDR3 loop reads CASGYLAGGHYEQYF. Written as DNA, the CDR3 is TGTGCCAGCGGTTACCTAGCGGGAGGTCATTACGAGCAGTACTTC.

As for this clonotype: It may be a read error: a sequence one base away is much more abundant. This chain uses TRBV4-2 with TRBJ1-5, with unresolved D. Germline V gene lookup returns CDR1 LGHNA and CDR2 YNFKEQ. Trimming removed 1 base at V and 0 bases at J, with 10 bases between. The CDR3 is 16 amino acids. This CDR3 is CASSQVGRSSNQPQHF. CDR3 coding DNA: TGTGCCAGCAGCCAAGTGGGAAGAAGTAGCAATCAGCCCCAGCATTTT.

This clonotype was detected once. A junction end diverges from the germline sequence, so it may reflect a read error. The chain recombines TRBV11-2 with TRBJ2-7, with D possibly matching TRBD2 (5 bases). The CDR3 loop spans 15 amino acids. Per the germline V gene, CDR1 is SGHAT and CDR2 is FQNNGV. The DNA of the CDR3 is TGTGCAAGCAGCTTATACTCGGGGATTACCTACGAGCAGTGCTTC. Its translation: CASSLYSGITYEQCF.

Relative to its sample, this clonotype is medium-sized. The genes are TRBV11-1 and TRBJ2-3, with 11 bases that match TRBD2. Trimming at V came to 5 bases and at J to 2 bases, leaving 6 bases not matched to a gene. The germline gives CDR1 SGHAT, CDR2 FQDESV (reference sequence). This CDR3 comprises 16 residues. The CDR3 bases are TGTGCCAGCAGCGTGCGACTAGCGGGGCTCACAGATACGCAGTATTTT. Protein: CASSVRLAGLTDTQYF.

The chain recombines TRBV11-2 with TRBJ2-5; 10 bases match TRBD2. The CDR3 covers 15 residues. The V gene end was trimmed by 2 bases and the J gene end by 5 bases; junction bases not matched to a gene: 5. Germline V CDR1 and CDR2: SGHAT, FQNNGV. The CDR3 DNA reads TGTGCCAGCAGCTTAAGAGGGGGACTAGCGGAGACCCAGTACTTC. It translates to CASSLRGGLAETQYF.

V and J are TRBV11-2 and TRBJ2-7, with 7 bases that match TRBD2. The CDR3 is made up of 14 amino acids. V gave up 8 bases and J gave up 6 bases; unmatched junction bases: 13. CDR1 SGHAT and CDR2 FQNNGV come from the germline V gene. The CDR3 loop is CASGTPGGGSEQYF. CDR3 DNA: TGTGCCAGCGGCACCCCAGGCGGGGGTAGCGAGCAGTACTTC.